The rows below give T cell receptor beta chains drawn from one sample of a study of blood T cell repertoires in COVID-19. Produced via immunoSEQ multiplex PCR; TCRdb's table is partial and in-frame only. The repertoire holds 120,000 or so clones, less than 75% seen once, with more than 7.5% in the top ten. The sample consisted of peripheral blood. Receptors originate from an older woman with acute or convalescent COVID-19. Both conserved end residues are part of each CDR3. The order of the fields is V gene, clone size, D gene, J gene, CDR3 DNA, CDR3 protein. The D gene is left open where the match is weak. Some rows mark clone size as missing; the rest say once, few, many or name a class of expanded clone.

>TRBV10-3|-|-|TRBJ2-2
TGTGCCATCAGTGTCGGGGGGCTCGGTACCGGGGAGCTGTTTTTT
CAISVGGLGTGELFF
>TRBV19|-|TRBD1|TRBJ1-6
TGTGCCAGTAGTTCCGGGACAGAAAATTCACCCCTCCACTTT
CASSSGTENSPLHF
>TRBV7-2|-|TRBD2|TRBJ2-2
TGTGCCAGCAGCTCCCGCCGGGGGGTGAGCACCGGGGAGCTGTTTTTT
CASSSRRGVSTGELFF
>TRBV25-1|-|-|TRBJ1-6
TGTGCCAGCAGTGAATTCCTTAATTCACCCCTCCACTTT
CASSEFLNSPLHF
>TRBV21-1|once|-|TRBJ2-4
TGTGCCAGCAGCAATCTAGAGCGGGGGACCCTCGCCAAAAACATTCAGTACTTC
CASSNLERGTLAKNIQYF
>TRBV6-1|-|-|TRBJ1-5
TGTGCCAGCAGTGAAGCGGGAGGCAGGGCAAGCAATCAGCCCCAGCATTTT
CASSEAGGRASNQPQHF
>TRBV5-1|few|-|TRBJ2-1
TGCGCCAGCAGCGCAGGAAGCTCCTACAATGAGCAGTTCTTC
CASSAGSSYNEQFF
>TRBV7-9|-|-|TRBJ2-3
TGTGCCAGCAGCTTCGGGGGGCAACGCACAGATACGCAGTATTTT
CASSFGGQRTDTQYF
>TRBV9|-|TRBD2|TRBJ2-2
TGTGCCAGCAGCGGGATGCGGGGGGCCTCGAACACCGGGGAGCTGTTTTTT
CASSGMRGASNTGELFF
>TRBV27|-|-|TRBJ1-6
TGTGCCAGCAGTCCGCTCGCCTTCGATCCCTCAAGAGCACCCCTCCACTTT
CASSPLAFDPSRAPLHF
>TRBV5-1|-|TRBD2|TRBJ2-3
TGCGCCAGCAGCGGCCTACTAGCGGAGACAGATACGCAGTATTTT
CASSGLLAETDTQYF
>TRBV27|once|-|TRBJ2-7
TGTGCCAGCAGTTTGAAGGAAGGCGGGAACCGATACTCCTACGAGCAGTACTTC
CASSLKEGGNRYSYEQYF
>TRBV28|-|-|TRBJ1-2
TGTGCCAGCAGTGGGTTATCCGACACGGACTATGGCTACACCTTC
CASSGLSDTDYGYTF
>TRBV11-3|-|-|TRBJ2-3
TGTGCCAGCAGCTTGGCCCGGGGCACAGATACGCAGTATTTT
CASSLARGTDTQYF
>TRBV28|-|-|TRBJ2-1
TGTGCCAGCAGGACCCGGGTCAAAGATGAGCAGTTCTTC
CASRTRVKDEQFF
>TRBV24-1|-|TRBD1|TRBJ2-7
TGTGCCACCAGTTTAGGACAGGGGACCTACGAGCAGTACTTC
CATSLGQGTYEQYF
>TRBV2|-|-|TRBJ2-7
TGTGCCAGCAGTTTCTCAGTTTACGAGCAGTACTTC
CASSFSVYEQYF
>TRBV12-3/TRBV12-4|-|-|TRBJ1-5
TGTGCCAGCAGGGGCCTTAATCAGCCCCAGCATTTT
CASRGLNQPQHF
>TRBV7-9|-|-|TRBJ2-6
TGTGCCAGCAGCTTATACAGGCAGTTTGGGGCCAACGTCCTGACTTTC
CASSLYRQFGANVLTF
>TRBV20-1|-|-|TRBJ2-3
TGCAGTGCTAGACAGGATACGCAGTATTTT
CSARQDTQYF
>TRBV19|few|TRBD1|TRBJ1-2
TGTGCCAGTAGTGTAGGACAGGGAACGAACGGCTACACCTTC
CASSVGQGTNGYTF
>TRBV5-6|-|-|TRBJ1-3
TGTGCCAGCAGTTCGTTCTCCGCAGGTAGAAACACCATATATTTT
CASSSFSAGRNTIYF
>TRBV30|many|-|TRBJ1-2
TGTGCCCACCAACAGGACCACTATGGCTACACCTTC
CAHQQDHYGYTF
>TRBV7-9|-|-|TRBJ1-2
TGTGCCAGCAGTACCGAGGGTAGAGGGCTGAACTATGGCTACACCTTC
CASSTEGRGLNYGYTF
>TRBV6-6|-|TRBD1|TRBJ2-7
TGTGCCAGCAGCGAACAGGGGGCTGGGTTCTACGAGCAGTACTTC
CASSEQGAGFYEQYF
>TRBV28|-|TRBD1|TRBJ1-2
TGTGCCAGCAGTTTACCCCTAACAGGGGGCGGCTACACCTTC
CASSLPLTGGGYTF
>TRBV3-1/TRBV3-2|-|-|TRBJ1-6
TGTGCCGGACGAACAGGGAACTCACCCCTCCACTTT
CAGRTGNSPLHF
>TRBV7-2|few|-|TRBJ2-7
TGTGCCAGCAGCGTCCGGGACAACTACGAGCAGTACTTC
CASSVRDNYEQYF
>TRBV4-1|-|TRBD1|TRBJ1-1
TGCGCCAGCAGCGACCTACAGGGGGCGAACACTGAAGCTTTCTTT
CASSDLQGANTEAFF
>TRBV18|-|TRBD1|TRBJ1-3
TGTGCCAGCTCACCTGGGACAGGGCTCCTCGGAAACACCATATATTTT
CASSPGTGLLGNTIYF
>TRBV5-1|-|-|TRBJ2-5
TGCGCCAGCGGCGGGGGCGCGGGAAAAGAGACCCAGTACTTC
CASGGGAGKETQYF
>TRBV11-2|-|-|TRBJ1-4
TGTGCCAGCAGCTTACTCGGGGGGATTAGTGAAAAACTGTTTTTT
CASSLLGGISEKLFF
>TRBV27|-|-|TRBJ2-6
TGTGCCAGCAGTTTGAGGATAGGGACAAGCTCTGGGGCCAACGTCCTGACTTTC
CASSLRIGTSSGANVLTF
>TRBV7-3|-|TRBD2|TRBJ2-3
TGTGCCAGCAGCAACGGGGGGGCTACAGATACGCAGTATTTT
CASSNGGATDTQYF
>TRBV19|-|TRBD1|TRBJ1-1
TGTGCCAGTAGTACGGGACAGAGGAACACTGAAGCTTTCTTT
CASSTGQRNTEAFF
>TRBV7-3|-|TRBD2|TRBJ2-1
TGTGCCAGCAGCCTAACTAGCGGGGGTTACAATGAGCAGTTCTTC
CASSLTSGGYNEQFF
>TRBV3-1/TRBV3-2|-|TRBD2|TRBJ2-7
TGTGCCAGCAGCCATTTAGCGGGCCGCTACGAGCAGTACTTC
CASSHLAGRYEQYF
>TRBV7-6|-|TRBD1|TRBJ2-1
TGTGCCAGCAGCTCCGACAGGGGGGGAGAGCAGTTCTTC
CASSSDRGGEQFF
>TRBV7-3|-|TRBD2|TRBJ2-2
TGTGCCAGCAGCTTAAAGGGGACTAGCGGGGGACGGAGGGCCGGGGAGCTGTTTTTT
CASSLKGTSGGRRAGELFF
>TRBV18|-|TRBD1|TRBJ1-1
TGTGCCAGCTCATCGACTAACAGGGGGGGAACTGAAGCTTTCTTT
CASSSTNRGGTEAFF
>TRBV27|-|TRBD1|TRBJ1-1
TGTGCCAGCAGTTACAACAGGGGGGAGAACACTGAAGCTTTCTTT
CASSYNRGENTEAFF
>TRBV24-1|few|TRBD1|TRBJ1-4
TGTGCCACCAGTGACAACAGGGGATATAATGAAAAACTGTTTTTT
CATSDNRGYNEKLFF
>TRBV6-4|-|TRBD1|TRBJ1-6
TGTGCCAGCAGTGACACCGGACAGGGAATTAATTCACCCCTCCACTTT
CASSDTGQGINSPLHF
>TRBV19|-|TRBD2|TRBJ2-7
TGTGCCAGTAGTATTGGGGGGGGGAAAGCCACCTACGAGCAGTACTTC
CASSIGGGKATYEQYF
>TRBV7-9|-|-|TRBJ1-1
TGTGCCAGCAGCTCATTGAGCACTGAAGCTTTCTTT
CASSSLSTEAFF
>TRBV4-3|-|TRBD1|TRBJ1-3
TGCGCCAGCAGCCAAGATATAGGGACAGGGTACACTGGAAACACCATATATTTT
CASSQDIGTGYTGNTIYF
>TRBV6-4|-|TRBD2|TRBJ2-3
TGTGCCTCCGGAGCGGGGCACACAGATACGCAGTATTTT
CASGAGHTDTQYF
>TRBV25-1|once|-|TRBJ1-6
TGTGCCAGCAGGGACAGAAACAATTCACCCCTCCACTTT
CASRDRNNSPLHF
>TRBV6-6|once|TRBD2|TRBJ2-7
TGTGCCAGCAGTCCAGCGGGGGGTCGCGAGCAGTACTTC
CASSPAGGREQYF